This T cell receptor beta chain was identified in a study of regulatory T cells in long-lasting Graves disease. Described time point: newly diagnosed GD, antithyroid drugs for less than 3 months. Researchers made the TCR library from RNA that was extracted from PBMCs. In this cohort, patients came from an endocrinology department located in Xi'an, China. V lost 5 bases to trimming and J lost 0 bases, with 10 bases between them. This CDR3 has 14 residues. Germline V gene data show CDR1 as SGDLS and CDR2 as YYNGEE. Arm-PCR of CDR3 regions and iRepertoire HTBI primers were the basis on which TCR beta libraries were built. TCRdb re-analysed the multiplex PCR reads in MiXCR, keeping a single row per CDR3 protein. The sample has 250,000 to 400,000 distinct CDR3 sequences, 18% seen once. Study-wide results and caveats: Thyroid tissue went unexamined; only peripheral blood was analyzed. Persistent patients shared fewer than 3,500 public clonotypes among themselves. Newly diagnosed patients shared fewer, at about a thousand. When disease was persistent, TRBV28, TRBJ1-2 and TRBJ2-5 were the favored segments.

A few counts support this clonotype. The antigen is undetermined. The source is a female donor with Graves disease. The genes are TRBV9 and TRBJ2-3; D might be TRBD2 (5 bases). The sample in question was peripheral blood mononuclear cells (PBMCs), obtained at new diagnosis, from a patient treated with antithyroid drugs. The CDR3 region has the DNA TGTGCCAGCAGTCGGAGGACCAGCACAGATACGCAGTATTTT. Translation: CASSRRTSTDTQYF.